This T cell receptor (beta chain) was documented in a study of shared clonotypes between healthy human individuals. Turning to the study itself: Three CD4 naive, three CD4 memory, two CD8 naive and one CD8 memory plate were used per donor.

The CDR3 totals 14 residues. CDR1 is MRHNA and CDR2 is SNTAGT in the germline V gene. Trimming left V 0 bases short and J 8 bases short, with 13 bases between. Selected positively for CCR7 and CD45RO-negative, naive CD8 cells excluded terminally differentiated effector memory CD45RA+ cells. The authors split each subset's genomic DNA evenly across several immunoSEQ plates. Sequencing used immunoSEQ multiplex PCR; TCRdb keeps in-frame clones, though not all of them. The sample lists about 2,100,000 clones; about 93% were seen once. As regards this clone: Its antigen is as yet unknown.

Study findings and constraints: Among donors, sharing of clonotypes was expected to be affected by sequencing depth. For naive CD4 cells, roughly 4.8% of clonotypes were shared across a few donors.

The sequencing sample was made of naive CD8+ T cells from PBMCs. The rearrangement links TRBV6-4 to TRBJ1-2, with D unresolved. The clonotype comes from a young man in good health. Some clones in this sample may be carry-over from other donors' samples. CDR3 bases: TGTGCCAGCAGTGACTCTGAAACGGGTCACGGCTACACCTTC. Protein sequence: CASSDSETGHGYTF.